The 29 T cell receptor beta chains in this list originate from one sample, sequenced in a study of early T cells in non-severe SARS-CoV-2 infection. MiXCR, run by TCRdb on the 5' RACE reads, gives a single entry per CDR3 protein. The sample carries 90,000 to 120,000 distinct CDR3 sequences, 11% recorded once. Sequenced material: whole blood. The receptors derive from an adult who was a healthcare worker with PCR-confirmed SARS-CoV-2 infection or an uninfected control (not recorded which).

This clonotype was observed a handful of times. This chain connects TRBV7-9 to TRBJ2-1; TRBD1 matches at 7 bases. CDR1 and CDR2 from the germline V gene are SEHNR and FQNEAQ (reference sequence). This CDR3 is 14 amino acids long. The junction had 8 bases not matched to a gene; V was cut back by 5 bases and J by 7 bases. The CDR3 sequence: CASSRDRERNEQFF. Here the CDR3 DNA reads TGTGCCAGCAGCCGCGACAGGGAAAGGAATGAGCAGTTCTTC.

The J gene is TRBJ2-5, the V gene TRBV5-4; possibly TRBD1 or TRBD2 for D (5 bases each). Per the germline V gene, CDR1 is SGHNT and CDR2 is YYREEE (reference sequence). The ends were cut back, 0 bases at V and 0 bases at J, with 9 bases in the middle. CDR3 length: 15 amino acids. The CDR3 is CASSLEGPYQETQYF. CDR3 bases: TGTGCCAGCAGCTTGGAGGGACCGTACCAAGAGACCCAGTACTTC.

This clonotype was recorded many times. The CDR3 coding sequence is TGTGCCAGCCTCCCTAGCGGGATGGGGGGGAATGAGCAGTTCTTC. Residues: CASLPSGMGGNEQFF. The chain joins TRBV7-2 to TRBJ2-1; 9 bases agree with TRBD2. The CDR3 consists of 15 residues. Losses at the gene ends were 8 bases for V and 7 bases for J; bases not matched to a gene: 12. In germline, CDR1 is SGHTA, CDR2 FQGNSA.

On this clonotype: Germline is not matched at one junction end, which may reflect a read error. This rearrangement joins TRBV5-1 to TRBJ2-4; D is uncertain. The CDR3 runs 15 residues. Germline assignment: CDR1 SGHRS and CDR2 YFSETQ. The CDR3 sequence: CASSESHVAENIQYF. CDR3 DNA sequence: TGCGCCAGCAGCGAGTCACACGTAGCCGAAAACATTCAGTACTTC.

This clonotype has ten or more counts. The gene calls are TRBV12-3 or TRBV12-4 and TRBJ1-5; unclear D gene. Trimming removed 6 bases at V and 6 bases at J, with 12 bases between. This CDR3 region has 13 residues. CDR3 nucleotides: TGTGCCAGCAGCTGGGATTTCCTTCAGCCCCAGCATTTT. It codes for CASSWDFLQPQHF.

The chain couples TRBV28 to TRBJ1-3; D uncertain. The germline CDR1 and CDR2 sequences are MDHEN and SYDVKM. CDR3 length: 15 amino acids. V lost 1 base and J 0 bases, leaving 7 bases between the germline ends. CDR3 loop: CASSLSGGSGNTIYF. DNA of the CDR3: TGTGCCAGCAGTTTATCGGGCGGCTCTGGAAACACCATATATTTT.

The genes are TRBV6-6 and TRBJ1-3; possibly TRBD1 for D (5 bases). This CDR3 comprises 16 residues. The germline CDR1 and CDR2 sequences are MNHNY and SVGAGI (reference sequence). The germline V and J ends were trimmed by 4 bases and 0 bases, with 13 bases remaining between them. The CDR3 region has the DNA TGTGCCAGCAGTTCTCTAGGGGCCCTCTCTGGAAACACCATATATTTT. Translation: CASSSLGALSGNTIYF.

In its sample, this clonotype was seen many times. The rearrangement links TRBV11-2 to TRBJ2-7; tentatively, D is TRBD1 (6 bases). Germline V gene lookup returns CDR1 SGHAT and CDR2 FQNNGV. The V gene lost 5 bases and the J gene lost 1 base, with 9 bases spanning the gap. CDR3 size: 13 residues. CDR3 coding DNA: TGTGCCAGCAGCAACACAGGGTCCTACGAGCAGTACTTC. Translating gives CASSNTGSYEQYF. The variable domain in full, with the rest retrieved from reference TRBV11-2 and TRBJ2-7, is EAGVAQSPRYKIIEKRQSVAFWCNPISGHATLYWYQQILGQGPKLLIQFQNNGVVDDSQLPKDRFSAERLKGVDSTLKIQPAKLEDSAVYLCASSNTGSYEQYFGPGTRLTVT.

The chain joins TRBV10-3 to TRBJ2-7, with D uncertain. V lost 0 bases and J 3 bases, leaving 12 bases between the germline ends. The CDR3 runs 15 residues. Germline loops: CDR1 ENHRY, CDR2 SYGVKD. The CDR3 coding sequence is TGTGCCATCAGTGAGTCGACCGATGGGGTCTACGAGCAGTACTTC. Residues: CAISESTDGVYEQYF.

This chain joins TRBV28 and TRBJ2-1; D remains ambiguous. CDR3 length: 16 residues. Germline CDR1 reads MDHEN; CDR2 reads SYDVKM. CDR3 coding DNA: TGTGTCGGCGCAGGTACCTCCCAGAGCTCCTACAATGAGCAGTTCTTC. It is translated as CVGAGTSQSSYNEQFF.

This clonotype has just a few counts. The chain uses TRBV12-5 and TRBJ2-5; D tentatively reads TRBD1 or TRBD2 (5 bases each). Germline loops: CDR1 LGHNT, CDR2 FRNRAP. Trimming removed 5 bases at V and 6 bases at J, with 13 bases between. The CDR3 extends over 13 amino acids. The CDR3 nucleotides read TGTGCTAGTGGTCAGGCCGAGGGGAAGACCCAGTACTTC. Protein: CASGQAEGKTQYF.

This clonotype was seen at least ten times. The chain employs TRBV14 and TRBJ1-1, with unresolved D. Trimming took 4 bases from V and 1 from J, leaving 13 bases between them. CDR1 is SGHDN, CDR2 FVKESK, per germline. The CDR3 is 15 residues long. The CDR3 bases are TGTGCCAGCAGCCCCTGGGTGGAGCCGAACACTGAAGCTTTCTTT. Encoded protein: CASSPWVEPNTEAFF.

This clonotype was seen at least ten times. This chain connects TRBV20-1 to TRBJ2-3; 12 bases align to TRBD2. Trimming cost V 2 bases and J 3 bases; bases outside gene matches: 6. The CDR3 has 16 residues. Germline loops: CDR1 DFQATT, CDR2 SNEGSKA (reference sequence). CDR3 residues: CSARPRTSGTTDTQYF. The DNA for the CDR3 is TGCAGTGCTAGACCCCGGACTAGCGGGACTACAGATACGCAGTATTTT.

This clonotype has ten or more counts. The J gene is TRBJ2-3, the V gene TRBV29-1; 7 bases align to TRBD2. Germline lookup yields CDR1 SQVTM and CDR2 ANQGSEA. The CDR3 is made up of 14 amino acids. The ends lost 3 bases at V and 1 base at J; junction bases unmatched: 4. Here the CDR3 reads CSVEERGGTDTQYF. In DNA form, the CDR3 reads TGCAGCGTTGAGGAGCGGGGAGGCACAGATACGCAGTATTTT.

Many counts were recorded for this clonotype. The CDR3 nucleotides read TGTGCCAGCAGTTCCATCCACACCGGGGAGCTGTTTTTT. Its translation: CASSSIHTGELFF. V usage is TRBV12-3 or TRBV12-4 and J usage is TRBJ2-2; unclear D gene. V gave up 4 bases and J gave up 3 bases, with 6 bases separating them. This CDR3 region has 13 residues.

This clonotype was seen at least ten times. This chain connects TRBV6-6 to TRBJ2-3, with 8 bases identical to TRBD2. Germline V gene lookup returns CDR1 MNHNY and CDR2 SVGAGI (reference sequence). Germline trimming cut 2 bases from V and 8 bases from J; bases unmatched to any gene: 12. The CDR3 runs 16 residues. The CDR3 bases are TGTGCCAGCAGTTACGTAGCGGCGGGAGGAGGGGGTACGCAGTATTTT. Translation: CASSYVAAGGGGTQYF.

This clonotype was counted many times. The chain employs TRBV29-1 and TRBJ2-7, with D possibly being TRBD1 (7 bases). The CDR3 extends over 12 amino acids. In germline, CDR1 is SQVTM, CDR2 ANQGSEA. Trimming left V 6 bases short and J 6 bases short, with 15 bases between. The CDR3 protein is CSVTTGRGEQYF. The CDR3 bases are TGCAGCGTGACGACAGGGCGGGGCGAGCAGTACTTC.

This clonotype showed up many times. The chain recombines TRBV9 with TRBJ1-1; a weak D match, TRBD1 (5 bases). Deletions cut 0 bases from V and 8 bases from J, with 14 bases between. This CDR3 region has 14 residues. CDR1 and CDR2 from the germline V gene are SGDLS and YYNGEE. The CDR3 sequence: CASSVEGGGAEAFF. In DNA, the CDR3 is TGTGCCAGCAGCGTAGAAGGCGGGGGAGCAGAAGCTTTCTTT.

This rearrangement joins TRBV27 to TRBJ2-1; a weak D match, TRBD2 (5 bases). Germline loops: CDR1 MNHEY, CDR2 SMNVEV (reference sequence). The ends were cut back, 5 bases at V and 4 bases at J, with 12 bases in the middle. The CDR3 length is 14 residues. CDR3 loop: CASSPLASYNEQFF. In nucleotides, the CDR3 is TGTGCCAGCAGTCCGCTAGCTTCGTACAATGAGCAGTTCTTC.

About this clonotype: One end of the junction is discordant with germline, which a read error may explain. The chain joins TRBV20-1 to TRBJ2-7, with TRBD1 identical over 8 bases. This CDR3 has 12 residues. From germline, CDR1 is DFQATT and CDR2 SNEGSKA (reference sequence). The CDR3 nucleotides are TGCAGTGCTTCCGGGACAGGATACTCGTCTCTATTC. Protein: CSASGTGYSSLF.

There are many counts of this clonotype. J is TRBJ2-7 and V is TRBV20-1, with D tentatively TRBD1 (6 bases). Germline CDR1 is DFQATT and CDR2 is SNEGSKA (reference sequence). This CDR3 contains 15 residues. Trimming shortened V by 3 bases and J by 3 bases, and 18 bases separated the two germline ends. CDR3 in DNA: TGCAGTGCTAGTTCTTGGGGGCAATCCCTCTACGAGCAGTACTTC. This translates into CSASSWGQSLYEQYF.

This clonotype was recorded at least ten times. The rearrangement joins TRBV24-1 to TRBJ1-2; D is uncertain. The V end was cut by 3 bases, the J end by 3 bases, with 4 bases between. Germline CDR1 and CDR2: KGHDR and SFDVKD. The CDR3 sequence is 12 residues long. The CDR3 coding sequence is TGTGCCACCAGTGATACCTACTATGGCTACACCTTC. Protein product: CATSDTYYGYTF.

This clonotype was seen a few times. The V call is TRBV28, the J call TRBJ1-2; TRBD1 might be the D (6 bases). Deletions cut 5 bases from V and 4 bases from J, with 14 bases between. This CDR3 region has 14 residues. Germline loops: CDR1 MDHEN, CDR2 SYDVKM. CDR3 protein: CASSPGQPTYGYTF. In DNA form, the CDR3 reads TGTGCCAGCAGTCCGGGACAACCGACCTATGGCTACACCTTC.

This clonotype was detected a few times. The V gene is TRBV11-2, the J gene TRBJ2-3; TRBD1 is a possible D gene (6 bases). V lost 5 bases to trimming and J lost 3 bases, with 18 bases between them. The CDR3 runs 16 residues. From germline, CDR1 is SGHAT and CDR2 FQNNGV. CDR3 loop: CASSSIRGKMTDTQYF. CDR3 DNA: TGTGCCAGCAGCAGCATTAGGGGGAAGATGACAGATACGCAGTATTTT.

This chain joins TRBV7-8 and TRBJ1-2, with D unclear. Germline V gene lookup returns CDR1 SGHVS and CDR2 FQNEAQ. The CDR3 extends over 12 amino acids. V lost 5 bases, J lost 3 bases, and 7 bases lay in between. DNA of the CDR3: TGTGCCAGCAGCCTCAGAGACTATGGCTACACCTTC. As protein: CASSLRDYGYTF.

This chain connects TRBV29-1 to TRBJ1-1; D gene uncertain. The CDR3 has 8 amino acids. The V end lost 6 bases, the J end lost 8 bases, and 4 bases lay between the germline ends. Germline V gene data show CDR1 as SQVTM and CDR2 as ANQGSEA. The CDR3 DNA reads as TGCAGCGTGGGGGAAGCTTTCTTT. This sequence encodes CSVGEAFF.

This clonotype was seen only a few times. The CDR3 DNA follows: TGTGCCAGCTCACGAACTAGCGGGGAAGAGACCCAGTACTTC. It encodes CASSRTSGEETQYF. The chain recombines TRBV18 with TRBJ2-5; 10 bases align to TRBD2. The germline V gene has CDR1 KGHSH and CDR2 LQKENI. This CDR3 has 14 amino acids. V gave up 4 bases and J gave up 3 bases; unmatched junction bases: 2.

This clonotype was recorded at least ten times. This chain joins TRBV7-9 and TRBJ2-2, with TRBD1 matching over 7 bases. The CDR3 runs 17 residues. The V gene's germline CDR1 is SEHNR and CDR2 FQNEAQ (reference sequence). With V trimmed by 0 bases and J by 6 bases, 10 bases remained unmatched. The CDR3 sequence: CASSLAVEQGDPGELFF. For the CDR3, the DNA is TGTGCCAGCAGCTTAGCGGTCGAGCAGGGGGACCCCGGGGAGCTGTTTTTT.

This clonotype was seen many times. The CDR3 reads CASLTMDRPTTEAFF. CDR3 in DNA: TGTGCCAGCCTAACAATGGACAGGCCCACCACTGAAGCTTTCTTT. The chain has TRBV2 and TRBJ1-1; 7 nucleotides align to TRBD1. This CDR3 spans 15 amino acids. Germline lookup yields CDR1 SNHLY and CDR2 FYNNEI. The V gene end was trimmed by 8 bases and the J gene end by 4 bases; junction bases not matched to a gene: 13. Looking up the rest from reference TRBV2 and TRBJ1-1 gives the full variable domain: EPEVTQTPSHQVTQMGQEVILRCVPISNHLYFYWYRQILGQKVEFLVSFYNNEISEKSEIFDDQFSVERPDGSNFTLKIRSTKLEDSAMYFCASLTMDRPTTEAFFGQGTRLTVV.